Listed below are T cell receptor beta chains from one sample, sequenced in a study of blood T cell repertoires in COVID-19. The repertoire was sequenced with immunoSEQ multiplex PCR; TCRdb's copy has only in-frame clones and lacks some. This table has over 90,000 clones, about 90% appearing once. The sequenced sample was peripheral blood. The receptors here all came from a human donor in a cohort sampled during active COVID-19. Each CDR3 is given without its conserved first and last residue.

v_call: TRBV18; cdr3_aa: ASVKREGNEQY
v_call: TRBV5-1; cdr3_aa: ASSFDREQETQY
v_call: TRBV4-1; cdr3_aa: ASSQRAMNTEAF
v_call: TRBV27; cdr3_aa: ASRDTGTLNEKLF
v_call: TRBV9; cdr3_aa: ASSPGLARSTDTQY
v_call: TRBV11-3; cdr3_aa: ASSLEGWSTEAF
v_call: TRBV9; cdr3_aa: ASSLPVETSGGGHPDTQY
v_call: TRBV9; cdr3_aa: ASSVDGRGGPETQY
v_call: TRBV3-1/TRBV3-2; cdr3_aa: ASSQGSPGTGPYEKLF
v_call: TRBV19; cdr3_aa: ASRRGTEDSPLH
v_call: TRBV30; cdr3_aa: AWSMAVHEQY
v_call: TRBV5-1; cdr3_aa: ASRSSQGGQSQY
v_call: TRBV20-1; cdr3_aa: SARVGTVLY
v_call: TRBV6-5; cdr3_aa: ASRLAGGGEQY